Each of the 10 T cell receptor beta chains below was sequenced from the same sample in a study of CD8 T cells in Susac syndrome. With random hexamers, roughly 0.45 to 1 ug RNA was reverse transcribed. TCRdb analysed the immunoSEQ multiplex PCR reads with MiXCR anew, one entry per CDR3 protein. The table records around 130,000 distinct CDR3 sequences, around nine tenths of them present only once. Sequenced sample: CD8+ T cells from PBMCs. These receptors were obtained from a human donor with multiple sclerosis.

This rearrangement joins TRBV13 to TRBJ2-5; the match to TRBD2 covers 8 bases. CDR1 and CDR2 (germline): PRHDT, FYEKMQ (reference sequence). With 6 bases clipped from V and 5 bases from J, the junction kept 8 bases outside the gene matches. This CDR3 has 14 residues. Here the CDR3 reads CASSPGRARETQYF. The CDR3, as DNA: TGTGCCAGCAGTCCCGGGAGGGCCCGGGAGACCCAGTACTTC.

The gene calls are TRBV27 and TRBJ2-7; 7 bases match TRBD2. The CDR3 loop spans 14 amino acids. Germline V gene sequence: CDR1 MNHEY, CDR2 SMNVEV (reference sequence). Trimming cost V 4 bases and J 2 bases; bases outside gene matches: 5. CDR3 sequence reads: CASSSSGVTYEQYF. The CDR3 DNA follows: TGTGCCAGCAGTTCTAGCGGAGTTACCTACGAGCAGTACTTC.

The rearrangement links TRBV12-3 or TRBV12-4 to TRBJ1-1; D call uncertain. CDR3 size: 13 residues. V was shortened by 7 bases and J by 4 bases, with 13 bases between the two germline ends. CDR3 region: CASTPLGSTEAFF. The CDR3 nucleotides read TGTGCCAGCACCCCTCTGGGGAGCACTGAAGCTTTCTTT.

The CDR3 coding sequence is TGTGCCAGCAGTCCACACTTCACAGGGGGCTATGAGACCCAGTACTTC. Translating it yields CASSPHFTGGYETQYF. V gene TRBV6-1 combines with J gene TRBJ2-5; 9 bases match TRBD1. This CDR3 spans 16 amino acids. The germline V gene encodes CDR1 MNHNS and CDR2 SASEGT. V lost 5 bases, J lost 5 bases, and 12 bases stayed unmatched.

This rearrangement joins TRBV13 to TRBJ1-3; 8 bases are shared with TRBD1. V was clipped by 5 bases and J by 4 bases; unmatched bases: 7. Germline-derived CDR1 and CDR2 are PRHDT and FYEKMQ (reference sequence). The CDR3 is 15 amino acids. This chain's CDR3 is CASSPEDRVGNTIYF. The CDR3 region has the DNA TGTGCCAGCAGCCCCGAGGACAGGGTAGGAAACACCATATATTTT. The full variable domain, in which reference TRBV13 and TRBJ1-3 provide the parts outside the CDR3, is AAGVIQSPRHLIKEKRETATLKCYPIPRHDTVYWYQQGPGQDPQFLISFYEKMQSDKGSIPDRFSAQQFSDYHSELNMSSLELGDSALYFCASSPEDRVGNTIYFGEGSWLTVV.

This chain joins TRBV5-6 and TRBJ2-2; 8 positions match TRBD2. With V trimmed by 2 bases and J by 7 bases, 19 bases remained unmatched. Germline lookup yields CDR1 SGHDT and CDR2 YYEEEE. The CDR3 extends over 19 amino acids. CDR3 protein: CASSFWFPRISGIGGELFF. The CDR3 DNA reads TGTGCCAGCAGCTTTTGGTTCCCCCGTATTAGCGGGATTGGCGGGGAGCTGTTTTTT.

The CDR3 loop reads CASSLLWGYQPYEQYF. CDR3 nucleotides: TGTGCCAGCAGTTTATTATGGGGCTACCAGCCCTACGAGCAGTACTTC. V is TRBV28 and J is TRBJ2-7, with D possibly matching TRBD1 (5 bases). The CDR3 is 16 residues long. CDR1 is MDHEN, CDR2 SYDVKM, per germline. V was pared by 1 base and J by 2 bases, with 15 bases between.

This clonotype was recorded a few times. The rearrangement joins TRBV25-1 to TRBJ2-7; tentative D call: TRBD2 (6 bases). V was trimmed by 5 bases and J by 1 base, leaving 12 bases between them. The CDR3 spans 14 residues. The germline V gene has CDR1 MGHDK and CDR2 SYGVNS. CDR3: CASSLGAGSYEQYF. The DNA of the CDR3 is TGTGCCAGCAGTTTGGGCGCGGGGTCCTACGAGCAGTACTTC.

The CDR3 region is CASKKVEMHNEQFF. CDR3 nucleotides: TGTGCCAGCAAGAAGGTCGAGATGCACAATGAGCAGTTCTTC. The chain has TRBV27 and TRBJ2-1; D gene ambiguous. This CDR3 has 14 residues. Deletions cut 7 bases from V and 5 bases from J, with 15 bases between. The germline V gene has CDR1 MNHEY and CDR2 SMNVEV (reference sequence).

The chain joins TRBV6-2 or TRBV6-3 to TRBJ2-3; tentatively, D is TRBD2 (5 bases). Germline V gene sequence: CDR1 MNHEY, CDR2 SVGEGT. V was pared by 2 bases and J by 3 bases, with 9 bases between. This CDR3 has 14 amino acids. The CDR3: CASSYGADTDTQYF. CDR3 in DNA: TGTGCCAGCAGTTACGGAGCGGATACAGATACGCAGTATTTT.